The sequence of this T cell receptor beta chain was determined in a study of blood T cells in healthy people across ages. Findings of the study overall: Older individuals had lower TCR beta diversity per million T cells (the decline was roughly linear).

For the second PCR, which ran for about 7 to 12 cycles, a sample-barcoded 5' primer and a J-beta primer mix were used. Each cDNA was tagged by a template-switch adaptor containing 12 random nucleotides. Researchers report that each sample yielded at least 2.5 million CDR3-containing paired-end reads. TCRdb passed the 5' RACE reads through MiXCR, listing each CDR3 protein once. Here the sample spans 980,000 or so distinct CDR3 sequences, around 46% being singletons. Germline CDR1 LNHDA, CDR2 SQIVND (reference sequence). The V segment lost 9 bases and the J segment 8 bases; nucleotides outside the gene matches: 10. The CDR3 totals 13 residues. As concerns this clonotype: Its specificity is unknown.

The sequence came from a man aged 30-40 years in good health. The V and J genes are TRBV19 and TRBJ2-1, with 7 nucleotides matching TRBD1. Sequenced sample: blood. The CDR3 loop is CASTLQGIDEQFF. CDR3 DNA sequence: TGTGCCAGCACCTTACAGGGGATAGATGAGCAGTTCTTC.